These 23 T cell receptor beta chains came from one sample sequenced in a study of blood T cell repertoires in COVID-19. Assay used: immunoSEQ multiplex PCR; TCRdb lists only in-frame clones, some missing. In the table there are 180,000 or so clones, under 85% of which are singletons. Source material: peripheral blood. Every receptor here comes from a woman aged 80 or over with acute or convalescent COVID-19.

This clone was seen a few times. This sequence joins TRBV5-4 and TRBJ1-4; 10 nucleotides line up with TRBD1. The trim removed 4 bases at V and 6 bases at J, leaving 3 bases unmatched. There are 14 residues in the CDR3. The germline CDR1 and CDR2 sequences are SGHNT and YYREEE (reference sequence). CDR3 residues: CASSLDRGDEKLFF. The CDR3 DNA follows: TGTGCCAGCAGCCTGGACAGGGGGGATGAAAAACTGTTTTTT.

This chain joins TRBV27 and TRBJ2-2; D is perhaps TRBD2 (6 bases). This CDR3 is built from 15 residues. Germline values: CDR1 MNHEY, CDR2 SMNVEV (reference sequence). The germline V and J ends were trimmed by 2 bases and 2 bases, with 9 bases remaining between them. This CDR3 is CASSLGGVNTGELFF. CDR3 in DNA: TGTGCCAGCAGTTTAGGCGGGGTTAACACCGGGGAGCTGTTTTTT.

Here the CDR3 reads CASSTNRGLAYNEQFF. The CDR3 DNA reads as TGTGCCAGCAGTACAAACAGGGGGCTAGCGTACAATGAGCAGTTCTTC. The chain couples TRBV27 to TRBJ2-1; 9 bases match TRBD1. CDR1 is MNHEY and CDR2 is SMNVEV in the germline V gene (reference sequence). J lost 4 bases, V lost 5 bases, and 9 bases had no gene match. This CDR3 is 16 amino acids long.

This sequence joins TRBV7-2 and TRBJ2-7, with TRBD2 matching over 11 bases. V gave up 4 bases and J gave up 9 bases; unmatched junction bases: 11. Germline V gene lookup returns CDR1 SGHTA and CDR2 FQGNSA. The CDR3 loop spans 15 amino acids. The CDR3 region has the DNA TGTGCCAGCAGCTCCGTCGGGACTAGCGGCCTGGGGCAGTACTTC. Amino acid sequence: CASSSVGTSGLGQYF.

This chain connects TRBV12-5 to TRBJ1-1, with D unresolved. This CDR3 contains 13 residues. Germline lookup yields CDR1 LGHNT and CDR2 FRNRAP. V shed 4 bases and J shed 0 bases, with 6 bases lying between them. Here the CDR3 reads CASGSSMNTEAFF. For the CDR3, the DNA is TGTGCTAGTGGTTCCTCTATGAACACTGAAGCTTTCTTT.

In DNA form, the CDR3 reads TGTGCCAGCAGTTTCCTACTAGCGGGGGGGGCCGGGGAGCTGTTTTTT. Protein sequence: CASSFLLAGGAGELFF. The chain joins TRBV6-5 to TRBJ2-2; 13 nucleotides agree with TRBD2. This CDR3 has 16 residues. Germline-derived CDR1 and CDR2 are MNHEY and SVGAGI. The junction had 5 bases not matched to a gene; V was cut back by 4 bases and J by 6 bases.

The V and J genes are TRBV2 and TRBJ1-4, with 9 bases aligning to TRBD1. The germline V gene encodes CDR1 SNHLY and CDR2 FYNNEI. V dropped 7 bases and J dropped 6; count of bases not matched to a gene: 6. The CDR3 length is 14 residues. CDR3 region: CASNLGQGYEKLFF. The CDR3 DNA reads TGTGCCAGCAACTTGGGACAGGGATATGAAAAACTGTTTTTT.

This rearrangement joins TRBV9 to TRBJ1-1, with 7 bases aligning to TRBD1. CDR1 and CDR2 (germline): SGDLS, YYNGEE. V lost 4 bases to trimming and J lost 5 bases; unmatched junction nucleotides: 11. The CDR3 consists of 15 residues. CDR3 residues: CASSPTKAGGTEAFF. CDR3 nucleotide sequence: TGTGCCAGCAGCCCCACAAAGGCAGGGGGGACTGAAGCTTTCTTT. The full variable domain, with the rest looked up from reference TRBV9 and TRBJ1-1, is DSGVTQTPKHLITATGQRVTLRCSPRSGDLSVYWYQQSLDQGLQFLIQYYNGEERAKGNILERFSAQQFPDLHSELNLSSLELGDSALYFCASSPTKAGGTEAFFGQGTRLTVV.

The chain recombines TRBV3-1 (or the pseudogene TRBV3-2) with TRBJ2-7, with 8 bases aligning to TRBD2. The CDR3 has 15 amino acids. V shed 1 base and J 2 bases; nucleotides not matched to a gene: 4. Germline CDR1 LGHDT, CDR2 YNNKEL (reference sequence). The CDR3 protein is CASSQGGGRAYEQYF. In DNA, the CDR3 is TGTGCCAGCAGCCAAGGCGGGGGGAGGGCCTACGAGCAGTACTTC.

This chain uses TRBV24-1 with TRBJ1-2; 8 bases align to TRBD1. The CDR3 runs to 15 residues. J was trimmed by 4 bases and V by 3 bases; bases with no gene match: 6. The V gene's germline CDR1 is KGHDR and CDR2 SFDVKD. The CDR3, as DNA: TGTGCCACCAGTGATCCTACCGACAGGGGCTATGGCTACACCTTC. Protein: CATSDPTDRGYGYTF.

The rearrangement links TRBV19 to TRBJ1-1; the D is unclear. The CDR3 length is 12 residues. Germline V gene data show CDR1 as LNHDA and CDR2 as SQIVND (reference sequence). The ends were cut back, 1 base at V and 6 bases at J, with 6 bases in the middle. CDR3 DNA: TGTGCCAGTAGTATAGTTGAGTCTGAAGCTTTCTTT. This codes for CASSIVESEAFF. Looking up the rest from reference TRBV19 and TRBJ1-1 gives the full variable domain: DGGITQSPKYLFRKEGQNVTLSCEQNLNHDAMYWYRQDPGQGLRLIYYSQIVNDFQKGDIAEGYSVSREKKESFPLTVTSAQKNPTAFYLCASSIVESEAFFGQGTRLTVV.

The sample holds a few counts of this clone. Other DNA sequences in the same sample also yield this CDR3. The chain has TRBV24-1 and TRBJ2-2, with TRBD1 identical over 9 bases. Germline CDR1 reads KGHDR; CDR2 reads SFDVKD. This CDR3 comprises 16 residues. The J segment lost 2 bases and the V segment lost 3 bases, leaving 3 bases of the junction unmatched. CDR3 region: CATSDPDRGNTGELFF. The CDR3 DNA reads TGTGCCACCAGTGATCCGGACAGGGGAAACACCGGGGAGCTGTTTTTT.

The V and J genes are TRBV11-2 and TRBJ1-1, with D uncertain. The germline gives CDR1 SGHAT, CDR2 FQNNGV. This CDR3 has 15 residues. With 4 bases removed from V and 1 base from J, the gap between germline ends came to 13 bases. The CDR3 coding sequence is TGTGCCAGCAGCTCCCCACCTATTTCGAACACTGAAGCTTTCTTT. Residues: CASSSPPISNTEAFF.

CDR3 region: CASSSSRQGAIYEQYF. The CDR3 nucleotides read TGTGCCAGCAGTTCGAGTCGACAGGGTGCTATCTACGAGCAGTACTTC. The J gene is TRBJ2-7, the V gene TRBV6-5, with 7 positions matching TRBD1. V was clipped by 4 bases and J by 3 bases; unmatched bases: 12. The CDR3 has 16 residues. CDR1 and CDR2 from the germline V gene are MNHEY and SVGAGI.

The rearrangement uses TRBV10-3 and TRBJ1-6, with TRBD1 matching over 9 bases. Trimming cost V 10 bases and J 5 bases; bases outside gene matches: 9. Germline assignment: CDR1 ENHRY and CDR2 SYGVKD. The CDR3 is made up of 15 amino acids. The CDR3 nucleotides read TGTGCCACCACCCCCAGACAGGGGGATAATTCACCCCTCCACTTT. It encodes CATTPRQGDNSPLHF.

This clone was picked up one time. This rearrangement joins TRBV5-1 to TRBJ2-7; D is perhaps TRBD2 (7 bases). Deletions cut 3 bases from V and 5 bases from J, with 18 bases between. The germline gives CDR1 SGHRS, CDR2 YFSETQ. The CDR3 extends over 15 amino acids. DNA for the CDR3: TGCGCCAGCAGCTGGGGAGGGTTAACAGGGAACGAGCAGTACTTC. Translation gives CASSWGGLTGNEQYF.

The V call is TRBV2, the J call TRBJ1-2; D uncertain. Germline CDR1 is SNHLY and CDR2 is FYNNEI. CDR3 length: 15 residues. Trimming took 4 bases from V and 3 from J, leaving 15 bases between them. This chain's CDR3 is CASSVSPSRDYGYTF. CDR3 coding DNA: TGTGCCAGCAGTGTATCTCCCTCGCGGGACTATGGCTACACCTTC.

This clone was seen only a few times. This sequence joins TRBV5-4 and TRBJ2-7; 7 bases are shared with TRBD1. Germline V gene data show CDR1 as SGHNT and CDR2 as YYREEE (reference sequence). The CDR3 is 15 amino acids. Germline trimming cut 3 bases from V and 2 bases from J; bases unmatched to any gene: 8. CDR3 DNA sequence: TGTGCCAGCAGCTCCGACAGGGTTTGGACCTACGAGCAGTACTTC. It is translated as CASSSDRVWTYEQYF.

As concerns this clone: The sample contains more than one DNA sequence encoding this CDR3. The rearrangement links TRBV3-1 (or the pseudogene TRBV3-2) to TRBJ1-3; TRBD1 agrees at 8 bases. V lost 4 bases and J lost 0; bases outside the gene matches: 2. The CDR3 covers 15 residues. Germline V CDR1 and CDR2: LGHDT, YNNKEL (reference sequence). CDR3 bases: TGTGCCAGCAGCCGACAGGGGTTCTCTGGAAACACCATATATTTT. This codes for CASSRQGFSGNTIYF.

The chain has TRBV10-3 and TRBJ2-5; 13 bases agree with TRBD2. The CDR3 totals 13 residues. The V and J ends lost 10 bases and 3 bases, in that order; junction bases with no gene match: 2. Germline V gene sequence: CDR1 ENHRY, CDR2 SYGVKD. The CDR3 loop reads CASGTSGEETQYF. The DNA for the CDR3 is TGTGCCAGCGGGACTAGCGGGGAAGAGACCCAGTACTTC.

The gene calls are TRBV10-2 and TRBJ2-1; TRBD1 agrees at 10 bases. From germline, CDR1 is WSHSY and CDR2 SAAADI. The CDR3 sequence is 14 residues long. V shed 2 bases, J shed 7 bases, and the junction held 2 bases outside the gene matches. CDR3: CASSEPGQGNEQFF. The CDR3 bases are TGCGCCAGCAGTGAGCCGGGACAGGGGAATGAGCAGTTCTTC.

This CDR3 is CASSHGQGEKLFF. CDR3 nucleotides: TGTGCCAGCAGCCATGGACAGGGTGAAAAACTGTTTTTT. The chain recombines TRBV14 with TRBJ1-4; 8 nucleotides align to TRBD1. Germline loops: CDR1 SGHDN, CDR2 FVKESK. V was pared by 3 bases and J by 7 bases, with 1 base of the junction left unmatched. This CDR3 contains 13 residues.

The chain recombines TRBV5-1 with TRBJ1-2, with no clear D. The CDR3 consists of 16 residues. V dropped 1 base and J dropped 3 bases, with 16 bases sitting between them. Germline V gene sequence: CDR1 SGHRS, CDR2 YFSETQ. CDR3 region: CASSLSGAAVDYGYTF. In nucleotides, the CDR3 is TGCGCCAGCAGCTTGTCTGGCGCGGCAGTTGACTATGGCTACACCTTC.